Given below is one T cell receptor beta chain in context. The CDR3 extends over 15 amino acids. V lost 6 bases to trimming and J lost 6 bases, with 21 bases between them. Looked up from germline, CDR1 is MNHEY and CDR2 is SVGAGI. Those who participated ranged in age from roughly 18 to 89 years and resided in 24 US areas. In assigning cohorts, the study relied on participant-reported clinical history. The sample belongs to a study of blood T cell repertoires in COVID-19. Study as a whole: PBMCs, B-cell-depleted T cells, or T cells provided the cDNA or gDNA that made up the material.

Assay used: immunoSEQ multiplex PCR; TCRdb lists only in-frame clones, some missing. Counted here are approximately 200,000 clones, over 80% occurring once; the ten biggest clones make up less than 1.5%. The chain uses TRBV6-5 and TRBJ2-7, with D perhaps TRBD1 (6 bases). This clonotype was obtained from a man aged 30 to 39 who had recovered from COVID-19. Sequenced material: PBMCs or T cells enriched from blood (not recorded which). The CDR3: CASSRDRRTFGEQYF. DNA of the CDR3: TGTGCCAGCAGCCGCGACAGGAGGACTTTCGGCGAGCAGTACTTC.